The sequence of this TCR beta chain was determined in a study of T-cell reconstitution after alpha-beta-depleted transplantation in children. Study results and caveats: Certain patients had high TCRbeta diversity at day 60, and it came from recipient T cells and thymic progenitors that survived. The authors attributed T-cell counts and diversity one year after transplant mostly to newly produced T cells. Reports say that about two months after transplant, the alpha-beta T cells came out of several hundred graft clones that had expanded.

Details on this clonotype: Its target is not known.

A TCRbeta library incorporating unique molecular identifiers was prepared. TCRdb fed the PCR reads into MiXCR, producing one record per CDR3 protein. The sample lists fewer than 1 million distinct CDR3 sequences, 16% occurring once. The CDR3 runs 14 residues. Germline V lookup: CDR1 MGHRA, CDR2 YSYEKL. V lost 1 base and J lost 2, with 8 bases in between. The TCR was taken from a male patient between 10 and 17 years old who had a stem cell transplant for acute lymphoblastic leukemia, so the T cells may come from the graft donor. Sequenced here: PBMCs, mostly from graft donor cells, sampled 360 days after TCRalphabeta/CD19-depleted stem cell transplant. V is TRBV4-1 and J is TRBJ1-1; no clear D. CDR3 sequence reads: CASSQGGINTEAFF. CDR3 nucleotides: TGCGCCAGCAGCCAAGGAGGGATTAACACTGAAGCTTTCTTT.